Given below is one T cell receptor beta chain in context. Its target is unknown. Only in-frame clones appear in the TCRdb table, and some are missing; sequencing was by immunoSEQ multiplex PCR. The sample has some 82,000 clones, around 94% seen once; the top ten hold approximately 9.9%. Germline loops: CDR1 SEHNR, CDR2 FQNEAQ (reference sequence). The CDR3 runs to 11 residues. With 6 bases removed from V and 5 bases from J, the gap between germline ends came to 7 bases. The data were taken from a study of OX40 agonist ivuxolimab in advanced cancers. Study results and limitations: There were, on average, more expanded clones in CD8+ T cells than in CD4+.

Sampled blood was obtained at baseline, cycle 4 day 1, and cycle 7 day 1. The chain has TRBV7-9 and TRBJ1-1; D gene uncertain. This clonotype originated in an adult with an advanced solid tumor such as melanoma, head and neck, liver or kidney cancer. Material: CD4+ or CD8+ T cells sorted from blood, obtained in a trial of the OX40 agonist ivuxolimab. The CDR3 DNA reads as TGTGCCAGCAGTTTCGGGACTGAAGCTTTCTTT. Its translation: CASSFGTEAFF.